What follows describes a single T cell receptor (beta chain). Its antigen is still unknown. The record has no base qualities; no much larger clone is one base away. Donors were roughly 40 systemically healthy Caucasian individuals from Russia aged roughly 6 to 90 years. Ten milliliters of peripheral blood were drawn from each donor into EDTA-treated Vacutainer tubes. Ficoll-Paque density-gradient centrifugation was used to isolate PBMCs, with at least 7 million per sample. Total RNA, at least 6 micrograms per sample, was extracted from PBMCs with Trizol reagent. For every donor, an aliquot of PBMCs went through flow cytometry to measure the percentages of naive CD45RAhigh/CD27high T cells. This entry is derived from a study of blood T cells in healthy people across ages (dated by TCRdb to 2015 to 2017). A note on the overall study: In model experiments, template switching captured roughly one uniquely barcoded TCR beta cDNA molecule for every two T cells. To track age-related changes in TCR beta repertoire diversity, the study relied on deep sequencing normalized with unique cDNA molecular identifiers. Four age groups were formed from the donors: young (average approximately 15 years), middle-aged (around 37), aged (roughly 59) and long-lived (approximately 80). To avoid experimental bias, donors of different ages were randomly spread across the sequencing lanes. For two donors (one aged 18 to 29 and one aged 80 or older), the study analyzed two additional independent replicas of 1 million unique cDNA reads from the same blood draw.

Spanning cysteine to phenylalanine, the CDR3 consists of 16 amino acids. The DNA shown is the 48-base CDR3, in frame from base 1. Trimming at the junction amounts to 2 bases on V and 2 bases on J, and the germline ends lie 13 bases apart. CDR1 and CDR2 were assigned from the germline V gene as MDHEN and SYDVKM. What the work shows at the level of the full study, not this receptor alone: The percentage of naive T cells measured by flow cytometry correlated strongly with observed TCR beta diversity. The long-lived group showed more naive CD4+ T cells, fewer expanded clones and increased TCR diversity than the aged group, suggesting age selection. As age increased, observed TCR beta diversity per million T cells dropped in a roughly linear way, and a significant reduction was already evident by age 40. Estimates of total diversity from one million sequenced T cells were regarded as lower bounds and underestimates. The CMV infection status of donors was not known, potentially confounding age-related changes in expanded clonotypes. Bulk unsorted PBMC profiling prevented conclusive comparison of naive and antigen-experienced compartments.

The method was 5' RACE. Instrument used: Illumina HiSeq 2500. A second 7 to 11 cycle PCR used a sample-barcoded 5' primer and a J-beta primer mix. Each TCR beta cDNA molecule received a unique molecular identifier from a template-switch 5' adaptor carrying 12 random nucleotides. At least 2.5 million CDR3-containing paired-end reads were obtained from each sample. First-strand cDNA was synthesized from all RNA with the Mint cDNA synthesis kit, primed by a TRBC-specific oligonucleotide. Following uracil-DNA glycosylase treatment, a first 18-cycle PCR with universal primers M1SS and BC2_uni_R was performed on all cDNA. In the original analysis: Normalization of each sample was performed by random selection of 1 million high-quality reads, each carrying a distinct molecular identifier. Reads with shared molecular identifiers were discarded instead of being binned into consensus sequences. MiTCR, run with a Q25 quality threshold and the strictest error-elimination algorithm, handled CDR3 identification, clonotype clustering and error correction. A nonparametric unseen species model with Euler transformation was used to estimate a lower bound on total TCR beta diversity. Through fastp at Q25 and MiXCR, TCRdb rebuilt clones from the public reads, retaining in-frame beta chains. When rows share a CDR3 protein, they turn into one entry using the most common DNA and genes. The V and J calls and clone size come from TCRdb's table, not from the authors' own analysis. Present in this sample are approximately 830,000 distinct CDR3 sequences, about 59% of which were seen just once. The biggest ten clones account for 25% to 35% of the sample.

This receptor was taken from a young man in good health. The sample consisted of blood. The chain is encoded by TRBV28 joined to TRBJ2-1; the D element could tentatively be TRBD1 or TRBD2, as 6 bases agree for each. The CDR3 region: CASSLLGGATYNEQFF. The nucleotide sequence is given as TGTGCCAGCAGTTTACTCGGGGGCGCCACCTACAATGAGCAGTTCTTC.